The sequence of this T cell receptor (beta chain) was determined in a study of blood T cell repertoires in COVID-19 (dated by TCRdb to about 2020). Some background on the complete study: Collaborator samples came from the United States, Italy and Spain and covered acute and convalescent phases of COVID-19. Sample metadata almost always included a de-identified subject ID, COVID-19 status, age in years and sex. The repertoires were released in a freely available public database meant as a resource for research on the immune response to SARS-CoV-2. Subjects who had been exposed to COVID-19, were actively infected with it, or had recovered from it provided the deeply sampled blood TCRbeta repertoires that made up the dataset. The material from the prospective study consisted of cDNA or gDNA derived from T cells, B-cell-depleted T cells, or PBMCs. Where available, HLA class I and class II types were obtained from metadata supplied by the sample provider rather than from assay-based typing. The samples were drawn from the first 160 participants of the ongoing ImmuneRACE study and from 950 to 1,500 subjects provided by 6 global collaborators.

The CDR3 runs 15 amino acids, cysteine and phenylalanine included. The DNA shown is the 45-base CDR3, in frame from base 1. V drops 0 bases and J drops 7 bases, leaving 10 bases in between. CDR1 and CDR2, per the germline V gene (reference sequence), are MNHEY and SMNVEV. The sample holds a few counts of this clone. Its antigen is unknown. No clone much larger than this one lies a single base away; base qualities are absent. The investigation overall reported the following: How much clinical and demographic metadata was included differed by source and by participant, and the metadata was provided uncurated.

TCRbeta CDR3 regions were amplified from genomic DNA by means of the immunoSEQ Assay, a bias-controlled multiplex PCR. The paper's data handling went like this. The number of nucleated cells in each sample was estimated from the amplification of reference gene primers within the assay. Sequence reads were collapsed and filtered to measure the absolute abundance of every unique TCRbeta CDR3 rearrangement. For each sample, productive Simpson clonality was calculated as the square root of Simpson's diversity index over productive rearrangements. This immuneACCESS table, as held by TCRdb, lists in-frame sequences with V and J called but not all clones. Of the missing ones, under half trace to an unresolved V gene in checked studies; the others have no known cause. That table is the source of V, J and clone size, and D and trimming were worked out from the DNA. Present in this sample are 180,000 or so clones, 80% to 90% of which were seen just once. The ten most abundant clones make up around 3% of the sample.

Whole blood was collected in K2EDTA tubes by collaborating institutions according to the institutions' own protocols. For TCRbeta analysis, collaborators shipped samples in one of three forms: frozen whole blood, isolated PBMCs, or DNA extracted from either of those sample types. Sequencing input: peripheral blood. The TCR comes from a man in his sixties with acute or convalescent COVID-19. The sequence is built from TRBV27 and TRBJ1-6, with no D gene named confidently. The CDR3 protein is CASSLSGVNNSPLHF. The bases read TGTGCCAGCAGTTTATCCGGGGTGAACAATTCACCCCTCCACTTT.